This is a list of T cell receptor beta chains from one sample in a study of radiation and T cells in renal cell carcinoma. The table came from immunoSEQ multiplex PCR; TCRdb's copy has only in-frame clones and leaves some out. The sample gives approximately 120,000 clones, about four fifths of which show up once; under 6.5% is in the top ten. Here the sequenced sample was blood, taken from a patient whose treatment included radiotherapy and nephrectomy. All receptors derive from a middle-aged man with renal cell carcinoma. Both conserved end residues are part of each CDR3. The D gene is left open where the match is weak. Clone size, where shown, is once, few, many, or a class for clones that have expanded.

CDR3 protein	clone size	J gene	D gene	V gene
CASSETTGTPPYVQHF	NA	TRBJ1-5	NA	TRBV25-1
CASSLGGQEHNEQFF	NA	TRBJ2-1	TRBD1	TRBV5-1
CASSWDRRTDTQYF	NA	TRBJ2-3	TRBD1	TRBV19
CASSPRGTDWETQYF	NA	TRBJ2-5	NA	TRBV5-4
CASSLHFDRGPEAFF	few	TRBJ1-1	TRBD1	TRBV18
CASSFLDSYEQYF	NA	TRBJ2-7	NA	TRBV28
CASSRGSMLPYEQYF	NA	TRBJ2-7	NA	TRBV6-5
CASSLYGKNTQYF	few	TRBJ2-3	NA	TRBV7-3
CAWSPGSNQPQHF	NA	TRBJ1-5	NA	TRBV30
CASSVWWGGRNEQFF	NA	TRBJ2-1	NA	TRBV9